The 21 T cell receptor beta chains below come from one sample, sequenced in a study of T cell responses to AZD1222 COVID-19 vaccine. Profiling relied on immunoSEQ multiplex PCR, and the TCRdb table lists in-frame clones only, not all of them. The sample records fewer than 200,000 clones, about 86% being singletons. Sequencing was performed on peripheral blood, taken 28 days after the second AZD1222 dose. These receptors were obtained from an adult who received the AZD1222 COVID-19 vaccine.

This clone was seen just once. The chain joins TRBV5-1 to TRBJ1-3; maybe TRBD1 (5 bases). The germline gives CDR1 SGHRS, CDR2 YFSETQ. CDR3 length equals 15 residues. The V gene lost 2 bases and the J gene lost 4 bases, with 13 bases spanning the gap. This CDR3 is CASSFGGTSGNTIYF. The DNA for the CDR3 is TGCGCCAGCAGCTTCGGGGGGACTTCAGGAAACACCATATATTTT.

The chain employs TRBV5-1 and TRBJ1-1; D is possibly TRBD1 (6 bases). CDR1 is SGHRS and CDR2 is YFSETQ in the germline V gene. Between the trimmed V and J ends, which lost 1 base and 9 bases, there was a span of 13 bases. The CDR3 loop spans 13 amino acids. The CDR3 DNA is TGCGCCAGCAGCTTGTGGGGGGCTAGTAAAGCTTTCTTT. Translating gives CASSLWGASKAFF.

This chain connects TRBV6-2 or TRBV6-3 to TRBJ2-3, with 8 bases that match TRBD2. In germline, CDR1 is MNHEY, CDR2 SVGEGT. This CDR3 is built from 17 residues. Trimming removed 5 bases from V and 0 bases from J; junction bases left unmatched: 10. In DNA form, the CDR3 reads TGTGCCAGCAGTCAAGCGGGGGCGGTCCCTAGCACAGATACGCAGTATTTT. The encoded protein is CASSQAGAVPSTDTQYF.

This chain joins TRBV6-5 and TRBJ1-2; a possible D gene is TRBD1 (6 bases). Trimming pared 4 bases from V and 6 bases from J, leaving 18 bases between. The length of the CDR3 is 15 residues. CDR1 is MNHEY and CDR2 is SVGAGI in the germline V gene. CDR3 sequence: CASSSRRTVGHGYTF. In DNA, the CDR3 is TGTGCCAGCAGTTCTAGGAGGACAGTTGGACATGGCTACACCTTC.

This chain connects TRBV5-6 to TRBJ1-3; D is unclear. Trimming took 2 bases from V and 4 from J, leaving 10 bases between them. This CDR3 spans 14 amino acids. The germline V gene encodes CDR1 SGHDT and CDR2 YYEEEE. The CDR3 region has the DNA TGTGCCAGCAGCTTTCCATCCGGCGGAAACACCATATATTTT. Translation: CASSFPSGGNTIYF. The full variable domain, rest sourced from reference TRBV5-6 and TRBJ1-3, is DAGVTQSPTHLIKTRGQQVTLRCSPKSGHDTVSWYQQALGQGPQFIFQYYEEEERQRGNFPDRFSGHQFPNYSSELNVNALLLGDSALYLCASSFPSGGNTIYFGEGSWLTVV.

The gene calls are TRBV7-2 and TRBJ1-1; tentative D call: TRBD1 (5 bases). CDR1 SGHTA and CDR2 FQGNSA come from the germline V gene. CDR3 length: 17 amino acids. V was clipped by 1 base and J by 4 bases, with 19 bases between them. The CDR3 coding sequence is TGTGCCAGCAGCTTAGAGGAGAGGGTCAGGGCGGGCACTGAAGCTTTCTTT. It encodes CASSLEERVRAGTEAFF. The variable domain in full, completed from reference TRBV7-2 and TRBJ1-1, reads GAGVSQSPSNKVTEKGKDVELRCDPISGHTALYWYRQSLGQGLEFLIYFQGNSAPDKSGLPSDRFSAERTGGSVSTLTIQRTQQEDSAVYLCASSLEERVRAGTEAFFGQGTRLTVV.

The chain uses TRBV6-5 and TRBJ1-2, with 7 nucleotides matching TRBD1. Unmatched junction bases numbered 5, after V lost 6 bases and J lost 1 base. The germline V gene has CDR1 MNHEY and CDR2 SVGAGI. The CDR3 has 14 residues. The CDR3 DNA sequence: TGTGCCAGCAGAAAGACAGGGATTAACTATGGCTACACCTTC. Its translation is CASRKTGINYGYTF.

The chain recombines TRBV15 with TRBJ2-7; no firm D call. Trimming cost V 0 bases and J 2 bases, with 8 bases left between them. The V gene's germline CDR1 is LNHNV and CDR2 YYDKDF (reference sequence). This CDR3 is built from 14 residues. The DNA for the CDR3 is TGTGCCACCAGCAGAGAGGTCCAGACCTACGAGCAGTACTTC. It yields the protein CATSREVQTYEQYF.

The V call is TRBV11-2, the J call TRBJ1-6; tentatively, D is TRBD1 (6 bases). This CDR3 is 15 amino acids long. From germline, CDR1 is SGHAT and CDR2 FQNNGV. Deletions cut 5 bases from V and 7 bases from J, with 15 bases between. The CDR3 reads CASSGAGATNSPLHF. Written as DNA, the CDR3 is TGTGCCAGCAGCGGGGCAGGGGCGACCAATTCACCCCTCCACTTT.

The chain couples TRBV6-5 to TRBJ2-1; D uncertain. Germline lookup yields CDR1 MNHEY and CDR2 SVGAGI. The CDR3 loop spans 14 amino acids. V lost 0 bases and J 6 bases, leaving 9 bases between the germline ends. Here the CDR3 DNA reads TGTGCCAGCAGTTACTCGACCCCGGGCAATGAGCAGTTCTTC. Translating gives CASSYSTPGNEQFF.

CDR3 nucleotides: TGTGCCAGCAGCCCCGGGAACAGGGTCTATGGCTACACCTTC. Translating gives CASSPGNRVYGYTF. V and J are TRBV9 and TRBJ1-2; tentatively, D is TRBD1 (6 bases). CDR3 size: 14 residues. Germline V CDR1 and CDR2: SGDLS, YYNGEE. V was pared by 4 bases and J by 4 bases, with 14 bases between.

CDR3 residues: CASSLDPTRGDTQYF. The CDR3 DNA is TGTGCCAGCAGCCTAGACCCCACCAGGGGAGATACGCAGTATTTT. V is TRBV5-4 and J is TRBJ2-3, with D maybe TRBD1 (6 bases). This CDR3 is built from 15 residues. CDR1 is SGHNT and CDR2 is YYREEE in the germline V gene (reference sequence). Trimming pared 4 bases from V and 5 bases from J, leaving 17 bases between.

This chain links TRBV6-5 with TRBJ1-1; D unclear. V lost 7 bases to trimming and J lost 1 base, with 10 bases between them. There are 13 residues in the CDR3. Germline loops: CDR1 MNHEY, CDR2 SVGAGI. The CDR3, as DNA: TGTGCCAGCATTACCGCACAGAACACTGAAGCTTTCTTT. Amino acids: CASITAQNTEAFF.

The chain links TRBV7-3 to TRBJ1-2; no firm D call. This CDR3 spans 13 amino acids. Germline V gives CDR1 SGHTA, CDR2 FQGTGA. Deletions cut 5 bases from V and 7 bases from J, with 14 bases between. CDR3 protein: CASSPDPYRGYTF. Here the CDR3 DNA reads TGTGCCAGCAGCCCTGACCCATACCGTGGCTACACCTTC.

The V call is TRBV11-1, the J call TRBJ2-2, with D perhaps matching TRBD1 (6 bases). The CDR3 contains 14 residues. Germline loops: CDR1 SGHAT, CDR2 FQDESV (reference sequence). V lost 5 bases to trimming and J lost 6 bases, with 13 bases between them. As DNA, the CDR3 is TGTGCCAGCAGCCCACAGGGTCGCGCCGGGGAGCTGTTTTTT. Its translation is CASSPQGRAGELFF.

The V call is TRBV7-2, the J call TRBJ1-6; unclear D gene. Trimming stripped 2 bases from V and 9 bases from J, with 5 bases between. The CDR3 has 12 residues. CDR1 and CDR2 (germline): SGHTA, FQGNSA. The CDR3, as DNA: TGTGCCAGCAGCTTATCAGGTTCACCCCTCCACTTT. Translated, it gives CASSLSGSPLHF. The variable domain in full, completed from reference TRBV7-2 and TRBJ1-6, reads GAGVSQSPSNKVTEKGKDVELRCDPISGHTALYWYRQSLGQGLEFLIYFQGNSAPDKSGLPSDRFSAERTGGSVSTLTIQRTQQEDSAVYLCASSLSGSPLHFGNGTRLTVT.

The gene calls are TRBV6-5 and TRBJ1-1; D ambiguous. Trimming stripped 2 bases from V and 11 bases from J, with 12 bases between. The germline V gene has CDR1 MNHEY and CDR2 SVGAGI. This CDR3 region has 12 residues. The CDR3 sequence: CASSYMGSSAFF. CDR3 coding DNA: TGTGCCAGCAGTTACATGGGTTCCTCGGCTTTCTTT.

Here the CDR3 DNA reads TGTGCCAGCAGCAAGCGGACAGGGCACTCTGGAAACACCATATATTTT. This gives the protein CASSKRTGHSGNTIYF. V gene TRBV7-2 combines with J gene TRBJ1-3; TRBD1 matches at 8 bases. This CDR3 has 16 amino acids. Germline V lookup: CDR1 SGHTA, CDR2 FQGNSA. The V gene end was trimmed by 5 bases and the J gene end by 0 bases; junction bases not matched to a gene: 6.

The chain has TRBV5-1 and TRBJ2-5, with 9 positions matching TRBD1. The CDR3 loop spans 13 amino acids. CDR1 and CDR2 from the germline V gene are SGHRS and YFSETQ. V was pared by 4 bases and J by 3 bases, with 1 base of the junction left unmatched. CDR3: CASSRTGEETQYF. Here the CDR3 DNA reads TGCGCCAGCAGCAGGACAGGGGAAGAGACCCAGTACTTC. The complete variable domain, with remaining parts taken from reference TRBV5-1 and TRBJ2-5, reads KAGVTQTPRYLIKTRGQQVTLSCSPISGHRSVSWYQQTPGQGLQFLFEYFSETQRNKGNFPGRFSGRQFSNSRSEMNVSTLELGDSALYLCASSRTGEETQYFGPGTRLLVL.

V gene TRBV28 combines with J gene TRBJ2-7; 12 positions match TRBD1. There are 14 residues in the CDR3. J lost 5 bases, V lost 10 bases, and 9 bases had no gene match. Germline V gene data show CDR1 as MDHEN and CDR2 as SYDVKM. For the CDR3, the DNA is TGTGCCACGAACCGGGACAGGGGGCGCGACGAGCAGTACTTC. It yields the protein CATNRDRGRDEQYF.

The chain joins TRBV5-1 to TRBJ1-3, with D unclear. The V and J ends lost 4 bases and 1 base respectively, with 15 bases between them. This CDR3 is 16 amino acids long. The germline gives CDR1 SGHRS, CDR2 YFSETQ. This CDR3 reads CASSIGSGLSGNTIYF. CDR3 bases: TGCGCCAGCAGCATCGGATCAGGACTTTCTGGAAACACCATATATTTT.